This passage covers 6 T cell receptor beta chains from one sample sequenced in a study of OX40 agonist ivuxolimab in advanced cancers. Here immunoSEQ multiplex PCR was the method, and the copy in TCRdb shows in-frame clones only, minus some. The sample yields 15,000 to 20,000 clones, 80% to 90% seen once. The sample was CD4+ or CD8+ T cells sorted from blood, taken in a trial of the OX40 agonist ivuxolimab. The receptors come from an adult with an advanced solid tumor such as melanoma, head and neck, liver or kidney cancer.

The rearrangement links TRBV5-5 to TRBJ1-3; D ambiguous. Germline CDR1 reads SGHKS; CDR2 reads YYEKEE (reference sequence). The CDR3 is made up of 15 amino acids. With 1 base removed from V and 4 bases from J, the gap between germline ends came to 12 bases. DNA for the CDR3: TGTGCCAGCAGCTTGTTCCAAAACTCCGGAAACACCATATATTTT. This translates into CASSLFQNSGNTIYF.

This clone has only one observation. This chain joins TRBV7-9 and TRBJ1-4, with D possibly matching TRBD1 (5 bases). This CDR3 has 14 amino acids. Per the germline V gene, CDR1 is SEHNR and CDR2 is FQNEAQ (reference sequence). Trimming took 3 bases from V and 8 from J, leaving 13 bases between them. The CDR3: CASSFTGTEEKLFF. The CDR3 DNA sequence: TGTGCCAGCAGCTTTACCGGGACGGAGGAAAAACTGTTTTTT.

V is TRBV6-1 and J is TRBJ2-7; D perhaps matches TRBD1 (6 bases). This CDR3 is built from 15 residues. The germline V and J ends were trimmed by 7 bases and 1 base, with 17 bases remaining between them. Per germline, CDR1 MNHNS and CDR2 SASEGT. CDR3 in amino acids: CASILTTTGSYEQYF. The CDR3 nucleotides are TGTGCCAGCATCCTAACCACCACAGGGTCCTACGAGCAGTACTTC.

The V gene is TRBV27, the J gene TRBJ2-5; the D is unclear. Trimming left V 2 bases short and J 5 bases short, with 21 bases between. CDR1 MNHEY and CDR2 SMNVEV come from the germline V gene (reference sequence). The CDR3 extends over 17 amino acids. The DNA for the CDR3 is TGTGCCAGCAGTTTAGACGTCGTCTCCAGTGCCCAGGAGACCCAGTACTTC. Its translation: CASSLDVVSSAQETQYF.

This clone has only a few counts. This chain connects TRBV6-5 to TRBJ1-1; a possible D gene is TRBD1 (5 bases). The CDR3 has 14 amino acids. Trimming shortened V by 6 bases and J by 3 bases, and 14 bases separated the two germline ends. The germline CDR1 and CDR2 sequences are MNHEY and SVGAGI. The CDR3 reads CASSLGPEYTEAFF. The CDR3 coding sequence is TGTGCCAGCAGCCTGGGGCCAGAATACACTGAAGCTTTCTTT.

This clone was seen more than once but under ten times. The chain is built from TRBV19 and TRBJ2-7; possibly TRBD1 for D (6 bases). The CDR3 consists of 13 residues. V was cut by 11 bases and J by 2 bases, with 16 bases left in between. Germline-derived CDR1 and CDR2 are LNHDA and SQIVND (reference sequence). This CDR3 is CASSAGVAYEQYF. In DNA, the CDR3 is TGTGCCTCCTCGGCAGGGGTGGCCTACGAGCAGTACTTC.